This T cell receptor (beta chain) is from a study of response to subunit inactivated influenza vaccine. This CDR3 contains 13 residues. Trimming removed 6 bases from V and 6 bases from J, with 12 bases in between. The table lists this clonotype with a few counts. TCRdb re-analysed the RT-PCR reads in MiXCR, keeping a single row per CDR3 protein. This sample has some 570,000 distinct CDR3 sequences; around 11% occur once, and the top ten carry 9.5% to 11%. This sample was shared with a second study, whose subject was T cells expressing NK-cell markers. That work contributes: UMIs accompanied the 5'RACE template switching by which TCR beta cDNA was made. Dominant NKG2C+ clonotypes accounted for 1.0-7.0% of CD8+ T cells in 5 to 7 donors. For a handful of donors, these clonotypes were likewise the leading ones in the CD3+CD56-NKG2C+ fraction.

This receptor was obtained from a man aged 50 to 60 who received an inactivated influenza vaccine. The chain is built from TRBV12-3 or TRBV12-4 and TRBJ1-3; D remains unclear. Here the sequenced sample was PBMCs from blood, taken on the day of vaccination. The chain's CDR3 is CASRRTALNTIYF. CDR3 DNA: TGTGCCAGCAGGCGGACGGCTTTAAACACCATATATTTT.